The 21 T cell receptor beta chains below all came from one sample that was sequenced in a study of identical twins. MiXCR was run by TCRdb on the 5' RACE reads, yielding one entry per CDR3 protein. The sample has about 470,000 distinct CDR3 sequences, approximately 24% seen once. The data were also submitted as part of a second study, on T cells expressing NK-cell markers.

Sequenced material: CD4+ T cells sorted from blood. Receptors originate from a young woman in good health.

This clonotype occurred many times. The chain links TRBV12-3 or TRBV12-4 to TRBJ2-2; D gene uncertain. V lost 1 base and J lost 4, with 7 bases in between. The CDR3 covers 14 residues. DNA of the CDR3: TGTGCCAGCAGTTTAGTATCAGGCACCGGGGAGCTGTTTTTT. Protein product: CASSLVSGTGELFF.

The CDR3 DNA reads as TGTGCCAGCAGCCTTCAGAGCGGGGAGACCCAGTACTTC. Translating it yields CASSLQSGETQYF. V gene TRBV2 combines with J gene TRBJ2-5, with a tentative D call TRBD2 (6 bases). The CDR3 runs to 13 residues. Germline lookup yields CDR1 SNHLY and CDR2 FYNNEI. The V end lost 6 bases, the J end lost 5 bases, and 13 bases lay between the germline ends.

The V call is TRBV29-1, the J call TRBJ2-7; 8 bases match TRBD2. Looked up from germline, CDR1 is SQVTM and CDR2 is ANQGSEA. Trimming removed 7 bases from V and 3 bases from J; junction bases left unmatched: 5. The CDR3 contains 12 residues. The CDR3 bases are TGCAGCGCCCGGGGGGGGGGCTACGAGCAGTACTTC. This encodes CSARGGGYEQYF.

Ten or more counts support this clonotype. The chain carries TRBV5-1 and TRBJ2-7, with TRBD1 as a possible D gene (6 bases). The CDR3 length is 14 residues. V was clipped by 4 bases and J by 6 bases, with 17 bases between them. In germline, CDR1 is SGHRS, CDR2 YFSETQ. The CDR3 loop reads CASSTAQGSGEQYF. Here the CDR3 DNA reads TGCGCCAGCAGCACCGCACAGGGATCGGGCGAGCAGTACTTC.

Only a few counts were recorded for this clonotype. The chain links TRBV20-1 to TRBJ2-7, with D perhaps matching TRBD2 (5 bases). This CDR3 is built from 15 residues. Deletions cut 0 bases from V and 0 bases from J, with 12 bases between. Germline assignment: CDR1 DFQATT and CDR2 SNEGSKA (reference sequence). CDR3 loop: CSARDVSGYSYEQYF. DNA for the CDR3: TGCAGTGCTAGAGATGTTTCGGGATACTCCTACGAGCAGTACTTC.

The sample holds a few counts of this clonotype. The chain links TRBV9 to TRBJ1-2; 7 nucleotides align to TRBD1. This CDR3 contains 16 residues. Trimming cost V 3 bases and J 4 bases; bases outside gene matches: 12. The germline gives CDR1 SGDLS, CDR2 YYNGEE. The CDR3 bases are TGTGCCAGCAGCGCCAGAGGGACAGCTAGAACCTATGGCTACACCTTC. This sequence encodes CASSARGTARTYGYTF. The full variable domain, rest sourced from reference TRBV9 and TRBJ1-2, is DSGVTQTPKHLITATGQRVTLRCSPRSGDLSVYWYQQSLDQGLQFLIQYYNGEERAKGNILERFSAQQFPDLHSELNLSSLELGDSALYFCASSARGTARTYGYTFGSGTRLTVV.

The V and J genes are TRBV20-1 and TRBJ2-7; unclear D gene. The germline V and J ends were trimmed by 3 bases and 0 bases, with 9 bases remaining between them. Germline values: CDR1 DFQATT, CDR2 SNEGSKA (reference sequence). The CDR3 has 13 amino acids. The CDR3 DNA reads as TGCAGTGCTAGCCCCATAAGCTCCTACGAGCAGTACTTC. This translates into CSASPISSYEQYF.

This clonotype was counted at least ten times. The V and J genes are TRBV15 and TRBJ1-6, with D perhaps TRBD1 (5 bases). The CDR3 covers 15 residues. CDR1 is LNHNV, CDR2 YYDKDF, per germline (reference sequence). V was cut by 3 bases and J by 10 bases, with 16 bases left in between. The CDR3 DNA is TGTGCCACCAGCAGTGACCGGTCGGGGCAGTCACCCCTCCACTTT. Translating it yields CATSSDRSGQSPLHF.

This chain links TRBV11-3 with TRBJ2-2, with no clear D. The ends were cut back, 3 bases at V and 7 bases at J, with 9 bases in the middle. CDR3 length: 13 residues. Germline V lookup: CDR1 SGHNT, CDR2 YENEEA. The CDR3: CASSLQPGGELFF. Written as DNA, the CDR3 is TGTGCCAGCAGCTTGCAGCCAGGCGGGGAGCTGTTTTTT.

The chain uses TRBV20-1 and TRBJ2-6, with unresolved D. This CDR3 region has 13 residues. Looked up from germline, CDR1 is DFQATT and CDR2 is SNEGSKA (reference sequence). Trimming shortened V by 5 bases and J by 0 bases, and 5 bases separated the two germline ends. CDR3 loop: CSAPHSGANVLTF. The DNA of the CDR3 is TGCAGTGCTCCACACTCTGGGGCCAACGTCCTGACTTTC.

The V and J genes are TRBV2 and TRBJ2-2, with a tentative D call TRBD2 (6 bases). This CDR3 is built from 14 residues. Trimming took off 11 bases at V and 2 bases at J, with 15 bases between the two ends. Germline-derived CDR1 and CDR2 are SNHLY and FYNNEI. The CDR3 region has the DNA TGTGCCGGAGGGACGTCTCGAAACACCGGGGAGCTGTTTTTT. This gives the protein CAGGTSRNTGELFF.

This clonotype was found a few times. J is TRBJ2-2 and V is TRBV3-1; D is unclear. This CDR3 spans 17 amino acids. CDR1 and CDR2 (germline): LGHDT, YNNKEL (reference sequence). The V end lost 5 bases, the J end lost 9 bases, and 25 bases lay between the germline ends. CDR3 DNA: TGTGCCAGCAGCACTCGACTGCCAAGGGAAAGTAAGTGGGAGCTGTTTTTT. Protein product: CASSTRLPRESKWELFF.

This clonotype was recorded many times. This rearrangement joins TRBV11-1 to TRBJ2-1; D may be TRBD1 or TRBD2 (7 bases each). The CDR3 is 18 amino acids. Germline CDR1 reads SGHAT; CDR2 reads FQDESV (reference sequence). Trimming removed 5 bases from V and 13 bases from J, with 33 bases in between. The DNA for the CDR3 is TGTGCCAGCAGCGCGTCACAGGGGAAATCGGAACGGGGAGGGGGTCAGTTCTTC. This encodes CASSASQGKSERGGGQFF.

V and J are TRBV20-1 and TRBJ2-1; no firm D call. The CDR3 has 13 amino acids. Trimming removed 3 bases at V and 4 bases at J, with 10 bases between. CDR1 is DFQATT, CDR2 SNEGSKA, per germline (reference sequence). CDR3 nucleotide sequence: TGCAGTGCTAGCGAAGCTTCTTACAATGAGCAGTTCTTC. Translated: CSASEASYNEQFF.

This clonotype was picked up many times. The V call is TRBV4-3, the J call TRBJ2-1, with 7 bases identical to TRBD2. The CDR3 is 16 amino acids. V was clipped by 0 bases and J by 4 bases; unmatched bases: 6. Germline V gene data show CDR1 as LGHNA and CDR2 as YSLEER. The CDR3 sequence: CASSQDKASGYNEQFF. DNA of the CDR3: TGCGCCAGCAGCCAAGATAAAGCTAGCGGTTACAATGAGCAGTTCTTC.

The chain links TRBV3-1 to TRBJ1-2; unclear D gene. V lost 1 base, J lost 3 bases, and 9 bases lay in between. Per the germline V gene, CDR1 is LGHDT and CDR2 is YNNKEL (reference sequence). The CDR3 spans 14 residues. The CDR3 DNA sequence: TGTGCCAGCAGCCAAGGGTCATCTCACTATGGCTACACCTTC. Translation gives CASSQGSSHYGYTF.

Only a few counts were recorded for this clonotype. The CDR3 DNA is TGTGCCAGCAGCCAAGGAGGGGCACCTAGGCCCCAGCATTTT. Translated, it gives CASSQGGAPRPQHF. The V call is TRBV14, the J call TRBJ1-5; the D gene is possibly TRBD1 (5 bases). The CDR3 extends over 14 amino acids. V lost 1 base, J lost 9 bases, and 13 bases lay in between. Germline assignment: CDR1 SGHDN and CDR2 FVKESK.

The chain joins TRBV20-1 to TRBJ2-3; unclear D gene. The CDR3 runs 12 residues. The germline CDR1 and CDR2 sequences are DFQATT and SNEGSKA (reference sequence). V was pared by 8 bases and J by 2 bases, with 11 bases between. CDR3 coding DNA: TGCAGTTCCCACCCCGCCACAGATACGCAGTATTTT. Translating it yields CSSHPATDTQYF.

V is TRBV7-2 and J is TRBJ2-7; TRBD2 matches at 11 bases. J was trimmed by 7 bases and V by 4 bases; bases with no gene match: 3. The germline V gene encodes CDR1 SGHTA and CDR2 FQGNSA. The CDR3 loop spans 13 amino acids. DNA of the CDR3: TGTGCCAGCAGCTCGCGGACTAGCGGGGAGCAGTACTTC. It yields the protein CASSSRTSGEQYF. The whole variable domain, remainder taken from reference TRBV7-2 and TRBJ2-7, is GAGVSQSPSNKVTEKGKDVELRCDPISGHTALYWYRQSLGQGLEFLIYFQGNSAPDKSGLPSDRFSAERTGGSVSTLTIQRTQQEDSAVYLCASSSRTSGEQYFGPGTRLTVT.

This clonotype has a handful of counts. The V gene is TRBV6-2 or TRBV6-3, the J gene TRBJ1-1; D remains unclear. CDR1 is MNHEY, CDR2 SVGEGT, per germline. The V end lost 3 bases, the J end lost 3 bases, and 11 bases lay between the germline ends. This CDR3 has 14 residues. CDR3 coding DNA: TGTGCCAGCAGTTATTCCCACGGGCACACTGAAGCTTTCTTT. Translating gives CASSYSHGHTEAFF.

In this sample, this clonotype turned up a few times. The V and J genes are TRBV10-3 and TRBJ1-5; D is uncertain. V was clipped by 3 bases and J by 5 bases, with 11 bases between them. The CDR3 is 14 amino acids. The V gene's germline CDR1 is ENHRY and CDR2 SYGVKD. The CDR3, as DNA: TGTGCCATCAGTGATACCGACCGCGATCAGCCCCAGCATTTT. Amino acids: CAISDTDRDQPQHF.